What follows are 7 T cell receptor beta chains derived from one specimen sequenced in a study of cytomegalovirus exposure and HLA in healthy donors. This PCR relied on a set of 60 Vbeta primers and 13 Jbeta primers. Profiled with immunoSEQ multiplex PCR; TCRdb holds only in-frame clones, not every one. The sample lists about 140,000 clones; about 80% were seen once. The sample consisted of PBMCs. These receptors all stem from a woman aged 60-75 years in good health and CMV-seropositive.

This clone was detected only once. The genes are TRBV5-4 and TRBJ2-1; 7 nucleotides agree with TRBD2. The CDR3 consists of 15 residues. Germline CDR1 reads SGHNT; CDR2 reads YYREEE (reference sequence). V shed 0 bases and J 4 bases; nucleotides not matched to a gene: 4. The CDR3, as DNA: TGTGCCAGCAGCTTGGTAGCTAGCGGTTACAATGAGCAGTTCTTC. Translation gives CASSLVASGYNEQFF.

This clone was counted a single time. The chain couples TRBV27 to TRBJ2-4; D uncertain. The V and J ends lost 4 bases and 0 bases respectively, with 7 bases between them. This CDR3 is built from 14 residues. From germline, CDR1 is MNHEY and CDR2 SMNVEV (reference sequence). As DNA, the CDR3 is TGTGCCAGCAGTTCAGTACGAGCCAAAAACATTCAGTACTTC. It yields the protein CASSSVRAKNIQYF.

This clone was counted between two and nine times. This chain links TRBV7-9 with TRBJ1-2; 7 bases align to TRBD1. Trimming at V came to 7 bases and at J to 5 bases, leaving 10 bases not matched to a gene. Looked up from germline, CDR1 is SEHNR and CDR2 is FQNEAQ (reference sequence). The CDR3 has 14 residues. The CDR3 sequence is CASKGGRGPYGYTF. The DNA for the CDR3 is TGTGCCAGCAAAGGGGGCAGGGGACCTTATGGCTACACCTTC.

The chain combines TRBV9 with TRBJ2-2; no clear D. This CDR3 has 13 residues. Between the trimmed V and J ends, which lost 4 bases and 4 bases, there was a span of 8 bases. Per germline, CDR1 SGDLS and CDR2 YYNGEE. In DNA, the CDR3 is TGTGCCAGCAGCCCTAGAGTCACCGGGGAGCTGTTTTTT. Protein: CASSPRVTGELFF.

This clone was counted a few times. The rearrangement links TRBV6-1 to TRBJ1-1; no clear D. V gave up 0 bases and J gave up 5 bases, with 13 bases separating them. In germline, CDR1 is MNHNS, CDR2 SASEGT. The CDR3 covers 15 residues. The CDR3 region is CASSEAFAGGTEAFF. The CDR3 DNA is TGTGCCAGCAGTGAAGCGTTTGCGGGAGGGACTGAAGCTTTCTTT.

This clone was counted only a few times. The CDR3 nucleotides read TGTGCCAGCACCCCAAGCAGGGGCTATAGCAATCAGCCCCAGCATTTT. Translated: CASTPSRGYSNQPQHF. The V and J genes are TRBV6-6 and TRBJ1-5, with D possibly being TRBD1 (6 bases). The CDR3 length is 16 residues. Germline V lookup: CDR1 MNHNY, CDR2 SVGAGI (reference sequence). The V and J ends lost 7 bases and 0 bases respectively, with 16 bases between them.

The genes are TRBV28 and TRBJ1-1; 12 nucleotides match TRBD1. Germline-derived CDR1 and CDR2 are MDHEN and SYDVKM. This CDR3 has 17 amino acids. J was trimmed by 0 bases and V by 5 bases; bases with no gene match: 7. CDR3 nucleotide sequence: TGTGCCAGCAGTCCCTTCGGGACAGGGGGCCTGAACACTGAAGCTTTCTTT. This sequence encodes CASSPFGTGGLNTEAFF.